The rows below give T cell receptor beta chains drawn from one sample of a study of shared clonotypes between healthy human individuals. Libraries were prepared by immunoSEQ multiplex PCR; TCRdb keeps only in-frame clonotypes and omits some of them. The table has approximately 1,000,000 clones, approximately 80% seen once. Sequencing was carried out using memory CD4+ T cells from PBMCs. The receptors were gathered from a man aged 18 to 30 in good health. Some clones in this sample may be carry-over from other donors' samples. The CDR3 runs from the conserved cysteine through the conserved F or W. D genes are given only for firm matches. Rows give clone size only sometimes, using once, few, many, or a class for an expanded clone.

NA	TRBD2	TRBV7-8	TRBJ2-7	TGTGCCAGCAGCTTAGTAGGTAGCGGGATTTTCTACGAGCAGTACTTC	CASSLVGSGIFYEQYF
NA	NA	TRBV2	TRBJ2-1	TGTGCCAGCAGTGGAGCGATGGGCCATGAGCAGTTCTTC	CASSGAMGHEQFF
once	NA	TRBV5-1	TRBJ1-4	TGCGCCAGCAGCTTGGCACCCAGCGGGGGTGAAAAACTGTTTTTT	CASSLAPSGGEKLFF
NA	NA	TRBV2	TRBJ1-2	TGTGCCAGCAGACTCACAGACCTCAACTATGGCTACACCTTC	CASRLTDLNYGYTF
NA	TRBD1	TRBV27	TRBJ1-2	TGTGCCAGCAGATCGGGACAGGGTACCTATGGCTACACCTTC	CASRSGQGTYGYTF
many	NA	TRBV5-1	TRBJ2-1	TGCGCCAGCAGCTTGGAAAGAACCAACAATGAGCAGTTCTTC	CASSLERTNNEQFF
NA	NA	TRBV15	TRBJ2-1	TGTGCCACCAGCAGATCGATAGCTATGGGGGAGTTTTCCTACAATGAGCAGTTCTTC	CATSRSIAMGEFSYNEQFF
NA	TRBD2	TRBV7-9	TRBJ2-5	TGTGCCAGCAGCCCGGGGACTAGCGGGAGCTTTGGGAAAGAGACCCAGTACTTC	CASSPGTSGSFGKETQYF
NA	NA	TRBV11-3	TRBJ2-3	TGTGCCAGCAGCCCCACGTGGGGGAGTACAGATACGCAGTATTTT	CASSPTWGSTDTQYF
NA	NA	TRBV5-4	TRBJ2-1	TGTGCCAGCAGCTTCATGCAGGGAAAAGACAATGAGCAGTTCTTC	CASSFMQGKDNEQFF
many	TRBD2	TRBV9	TRBJ2-3	TGTGCCAGCAGCGTTTCGGGTGGGGGGGCAGATACGCAGTATTTT	CASSVSGGGADTQYF
NA	TRBD2	TRBV4-2	TRBJ2-7	TGTGCTGCCGGGCTAGCGGGAATAAACGAGCAGTACTTC	CAAGLAGINEQYF
NA	NA	TRBV4-1	TRBJ2-1	TGCGCCAGCAGCCAAGATGGGGAGAACTCCTACAATGAGCAGTTCTTC	CASSQDGENSYNEQFF
NA	NA	TRBV2	TRBJ2-6	TGTGCCAGCAGTGGGGTTTCTGGGGCCAACGTCCTGACTTTC	CASSGVSGANVLTF
few	NA	TRBV19	TRBJ2-6	TGTGCCAGTAGTACCACGAGGTCTGGGGCCAACGTCCTGACTTTC	CASSTTRSGANVLTF
NA	NA	TRBV19	TRBJ1-2	TGTGCCAGTACCCAGGGAGCTAACTATGGCTACACCTTC	CASTQGANYGYTF
once	TRBD1	TRBV15	TRBJ2-1	TGTGCCACCAGCAGAGATTCGGTGGCAGGGGGCCGCAATGAGCAGTTCTTC	CATSRDSVAGGRNEQFF
NA	NA	TRBV19	TRBJ1-4	TGTGCCAGTAGTTTTAGTCGAGGTAGCAATGAAAAACTGTTTTTT	CASSFSRGSNEKLFF
NA	TRBD1	TRBV6-5	TRBJ2-7	TGTGCCAGCAGAGAAACGGGACAGGGGGCAGGAGGGCAGTACTTC	CASRETGQGAGGQYF
NA	TRBD1	TRBV5-5	TRBJ2-7	TGTGCCAGCTACAAGGGGGCCACCACCTACGAGCAGTACTTC	CASYKGATTYEQYF
few	NA	TRBV28	TRBJ1-1	TGTGCCAGCAGTTTACGGGCAGAAGCTTTCTTT	CASSLRAEAFF
NA	NA	TRBV4-2	TRBJ2-7	TGTGCCAGCAGCCAAACGCAGGGTTTAACCTACGAGCAGTACTTC	CASSQTQGLTYEQYF
few	NA	TRBV9	TRBJ1-1	TGTGCCAGCAGCGTAGCTTTGACAGGGAACACTGAAGCTTTCTTT	CASSVALTGNTEAFF
NA	NA	TRBV2	TRBJ2-7	TGTGCCAGCAGGGACAACACCTACGAGCAGTACTTC	CASRDNTYEQYF
NA	NA	TRBV29-1	TRBJ1-2	TGCAGCGTGGTGGGGACGTACGAAGGCTACACCTTC	CSVVGTYEGYTF
many	NA	TRBV7-9	TRBJ2-7	TGTGCCAGCAGCCAACCCAGCGAACGGCAGTACTTC	CASSQPSERQYF
NA	TRBD1	TRBV7-6	TRBJ1-4	TGTGCCAGCAGCAGGGACAGGGGGATGGGAGAAAAACTGTTTTTT	CASSRDRGMGEKLFF
NA	NA	TRBV27	TRBJ1-1	TGTGCCAGCAGTTTTTTGGAAAGGGCTGAAGCTTTCTTT	CASSFLERAEAFF
NA	TRBD2	TRBV5-1	TRBJ2-1	TGCGCCAGCAGCTCGAAGCGGGGGGCATCCTACAATGAGCAGTTCTTC	CASSSKRGASYNEQFF
NA	NA	TRBV5-1	TRBJ2-4	TGCGCCAGCAGCCCCGTCGGAGGGAGTGTAGTCATTCAGTACTTC	CASSPVGGSVVIQYF
once	NA	TRBV7-2	TRBJ1-2	TGTGCCAGCAGCTACATCTTGACGGGGCGATTTGGCTACACCTTC	CASSYILTGRFGYTF
NA	NA	TRBV28	TRBJ2-3	TGTGCCAGCAGTTTAATAGGGGCGGGCACAGATACGCAGTATTTT	CASSLIGAGTDTQYF
NA	NA	TRBV19	TRBJ2-5	TGTGCCAGTAGCACAAAGTGGGGGCTTTTGGAGACCCAGTACTTC	CASSTKWGLLETQYF
NA	TRBD1	TRBV5-1	TRBJ2-2	TGCGCCAGCAGCTTGGGCCCGGGACAGGGCGGCACCGGGGAGCTGTTTTTT	CASSLGPGQGGTGELFF
NA	TRBD1	TRBV11-2	TRBJ2-7	TGTGCCAGCAGCTCATCCCGGGACAGGGGCTGGGAGCAGTACTTC	CASSSSRDRGWEQYF
NA	NA	TRBV10-2	TRBJ2-3	TGCGCCAGCAGTGAGAGCGTCGGGACCCGGACAGATACGCAGTATTTT	CASSESVGTRTDTQYF
NA	NA	TRBV6-1	TRBJ2-7	TGTGCCAGCAGTGAAGGTCGGAGGGGTGAGCAGTACTTC	CASSEGRRGEQYF